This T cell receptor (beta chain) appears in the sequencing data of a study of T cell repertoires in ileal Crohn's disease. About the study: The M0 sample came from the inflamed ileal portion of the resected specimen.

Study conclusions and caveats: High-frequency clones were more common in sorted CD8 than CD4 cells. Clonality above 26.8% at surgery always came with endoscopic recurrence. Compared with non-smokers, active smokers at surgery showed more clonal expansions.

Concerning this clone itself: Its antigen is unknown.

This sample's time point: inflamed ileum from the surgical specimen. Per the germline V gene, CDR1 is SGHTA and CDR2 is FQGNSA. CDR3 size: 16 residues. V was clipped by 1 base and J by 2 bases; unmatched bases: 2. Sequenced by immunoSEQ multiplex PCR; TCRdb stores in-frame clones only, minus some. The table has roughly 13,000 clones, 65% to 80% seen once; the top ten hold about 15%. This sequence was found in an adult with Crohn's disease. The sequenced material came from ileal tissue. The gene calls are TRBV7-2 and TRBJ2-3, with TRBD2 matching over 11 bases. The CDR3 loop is CASSLGLAGPTDTQYF. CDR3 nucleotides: TGTGCCAGCAGCTTAGGACTAGCGGGGCCCACAGATACGCAGTATTTT.